These T cell receptor beta chains were read from a single sample in a study of T cell repertoires in cytomegalovirus infection. MiXCR was run by TCRdb on the reads, yielding one entry per CDR3 protein. The repertoire holds hundreds of thousands of distinct CDR3 sequences, with 24% as singletons. The source material was CD8+ T cells from PBMCs. The receptors derive from a human donor in good health (CMV status not recorded). Some clones in this sample may be carry-over from other donors' samples. Each CDR3 is given with its conserved first and last residue. A D gene is named only where the DNA matches it firmly. Not every row has a clone size; where given, it reads once, few, many or a size class.

once,NA,TRBJ2-2,TRBV20-1,CSTRPLGHTGELFF,TGCAGTACTAGACCCCTGGGGCACACCGGGGAGCTGTTTTTT
NA,TRBD1,TRBJ2-3,TRBV6-4,CASSGRGTGSDTQYF,TGTGCCAGCAGTGGTAGGGGGACAGGCTCAGATACGCAGTATTTT
many,NA,TRBJ2-3,TRBV28,CASSSNTDSPDTQYF,TGTGCCAGCAGTTCAAACACGGACTCCCCAGATACGCAGTATTTT
few,TRBD1,TRBJ2-5,TRBV7-4,CASSFGQGSQETQYF,TGTGCCAGCAGCTTCGGACAGGGGTCCCAAGAGACCCAGTACTTC
many,NA,TRBJ1-1,TRBV12-3/TRBV12-4,CASSFQTHSEAFF,TGTGCCAGCAGTTTCCAAACGCACTCTGAAGCTTTCTTT
many,TRBD2,TRBJ2-3,TRBV12-3/TRBV12-4,CASSPNSGGTDTQYF,TGTGCCAGCAGTCCAAACAGCGGGGGCACAGATACGCAGTATTTT
NA,NA,TRBJ1-6,TRBV6-1,CASTTRDPYSPLHF,TGTGCCAGCACCACCCGGGATCCGTATTCACCCCTCCACTTT
many,NA,TRBJ1-4,TRBV2,CASSEALGTNEKLFF,TGTGCCAGCAGTGAAGCGCTCGGCACAAATGAAAAACTGTTTTTT
many,TRBD2,TRBJ2-3,TRBV7-8,CASSPRDSGSTDTQYF,TGTGCCAGCAGCCCTCGCGATAGCGGGAGCACAGATACGCAGTATTTT
few,TRBD2,TRBJ2-2,TRBV28,CASSFPSGLAGGEVQNTGELFF,TGTGCCAGCAGTTTCCCCTCGGGACTAGCGGGGGGGGAGGTCCAGAACACCGGGGAGCTGTTTTTT
NA,NA,TRBJ2-5,TRBV2,CASSGELTWSHQETQYF,TGTGCCAGCAGCGGGGAACTAACATGGAGCCACCAAGAGACCCAGTACTTC
NA,NA,TRBJ1-4,TRBV28,CASSFIGSNEKLFF,TGTGCCAGCAGTTTCATCGGCAGTAATGAAAAACTGTTTTTT
few,NA,TRBJ2-5,TRBV27,CASSLSRVWETQYF,TGTGCCAGCAGTTTATCCAGGGTTTGGGAGACCCAGTACTTC
NA,TRBD1,TRBJ1-6,TRBV7-3,CASSWDREAYSPLHF,TGTGCCAGCAGTTGGGACAGGGAAGCATATTCACCCCTCCACTTT
NA,NA,TRBJ2-7,TRBV5-6,CASSLGWGSSYEQYF,TGTGCCAGCAGCTTGGGTTGGGGCAGCTCCTACGAGCAGTACTTC
NA,TRBD1,TRBJ1-1,TRBV6-5,CASSYSDRGGTEAFF,TGTGCCAGCAGTTACTCGGACAGGGGAGGTACTGAAGCTTTCTTT
few,NA,TRBJ2-5,TRBV12-5,CASGLRDTRSETQYF,TGTGCTAGTGGTCTCAGGGACACCCGATCGGAGACCCAGTACTTC
many,TRBD1,TRBJ2-7,TRBV7-9,CASSIGTGVSYEQYF,TGTGCCAGCAGCATAGGGACAGGGGTCTCCTACGAGCAGTACTTC
few,NA,TRBJ2-3,TRBV29-1,CSGRDDTQYF,TGCAGCGGACGGGATGATACGCAGTATTTT
few,NA,TRBJ2-4,TRBV7-9,CASSGESRLNIQYF,TGTGCCAGCAGCGGAGAATCAAGGCTGAACATTCAGTACTTC
NA,TRBD2,TRBJ2-5,TRBV28,CASRSGGGGAGETQYF,TGTGCCAGCAGATCAGGTGGCGGGGGGGCCGGAGAGACCCAGTACTTC
NA,TRBD1,TRBJ2-2,TRBV12-3/TRBV12-4,CASSLADRVGELFF,TGTGCCAGCAGTTTAGCTGACAGGGTAGGGGAGCTGTTTTTT
NA,TRBD1,TRBJ2-5,TRBV10-3,CAISELDRGETQYF,TGTGCCATCAGTGAGTTGGACAGGGGAGAGACCCAGTACTTC
NA,NA,TRBJ2-3,TRBV20-1,CSAPDYLDTQYF,TGCAGTGCACCGGACTACCTCGATACGCAGTATTTT
few,TRBD1,TRBJ1-1,TRBV7-6,CASSLGTSRGSTEAFF,TGTGCCAGCAGCTTAGGGACGAGCAGGGGGTCGACTGAAGCTTTCTTT
many,NA,TRBJ1-4,TRBV28,CASTLARRDEKLFF,TGTGCCAGCACATTAGCCCGTCGGGATGAAAAACTGTTTTTT
few,TRBD1,TRBJ1-1,TRBV28,CASSFGTATPRAINTEAFF,TGTGCCAGCAGTTTCGGGACAGCCACGCCGAGAGCCATAAACACTGAAGCTTTCTTT
NA,TRBD1,TRBJ1-2,TRBV7-9,CASSLGGTGVLNYGYTF,TGTGCCAGCAGCTTAGGAGGGACAGGGGTTCTGAACTATGGCTACACCTTC
NA,TRBD2,TRBJ2-7,TRBV10-3,CAISSGTSGLYEQYF,TGTGCCATCAGCTCCGGGACTAGCGGGCTTTACGAGCAGTACTTC
NA,NA,TRBJ1-2,TRBV27,CASRPQGRTLPTPTF,TGTGCCAGCAGACCCCAGGGGCGAACACTTCCAACTCCCACCTTC
NA,NA,TRBJ2-5,TRBV6-2/TRBV6-3,CASSYLGPKETQYF,TGTGCCAGCAGTTACTTGGGCCCGAAAGAGACCCAGTACTTC
NA,NA,TRBJ2-7,TRBV14,CASSLSPGPYEQYF,TGTGCCAGCAGCCTCTCTCCGGGGCCCTACGAGCAGTACTTC
few,NA,TRBJ1-1,TRBV6-6,CASSYSGQSNAEAFF,TGTGCCAGCAGTTACTCAGGACAGTCAAACGCTGAAGCTTTCTTT
many,TRBD1,TRBJ2-1,TRBV7-6,CASTTGYNEQFF,TGTGCCAGCACGACAGGGTACAATGAGCAGTTCTTC
few,TRBD1,TRBJ2-6,TRBV20-1,CSAKGAGGSGANVLTF,TGCAGTGCAAAGGGGGCAGGTGGCTCTGGGGCCAACGTCCTGACTTTC
many,NA,TRBJ2-4,TRBV28,CASSLGTPKNIQYF,TGTGCCAGCAGTTTGGGGACACCCAAAAACATTCAGTACTTC
NA,NA,TRBJ1-1,TRBV28,CASEYKNTEAFF,TGTGCCAGCGAGTACAAGAACACTGAAGCTTTCTTT
few,NA,TRBJ2-1,TRBV20-1,CSAQGSYEQFF,TGCAGTGCTCAGGGATCCTATGAGCAGTTCTTC
many,NA,TRBJ1-5,TRBV20-1,CSARQRSRNQPQHF,TGCAGTGCTAGACAACGGTCCCGTAATCAGCCCCAGCATTTT
NA,TRBD2,TRBJ2-1,TRBV14,CASSQDVVAGVSYNEQFF,TGTGCCAGCAGCCAAGATGTAGTAGCGGGGGTCTCCTACAATGAGCAGTTCTTC
NA,NA,TRBJ1-2,TRBV29-1,CSVVLPTRVDGYTF,TGCAGCGTTGTCCTCCCGACAAGGGTTGATGGCTACACCTTC